These 25 T cell receptor beta chains share one sample of origin, sequenced in a study of blood T cell repertoires in COVID-19. The table came from immunoSEQ multiplex PCR; TCRdb's copy has only in-frame clones and leaves some out. This table has some 220,000 clones, approximately 80% appearing once. Specimen: peripheral blood. These receptors were obtained from a human donor in a cohort sampled during active COVID-19.

DNA of the CDR3: TGCGCCAGCAGCCCAGGACAGGGGGCGGACTATGGCTACACCTTC. Translated: CASSPGQGADYGYTF. The chain has TRBV5-1 and TRBJ1-2; 11 bases map to TRBD1. The length of the CDR3 is 15 residues. V lost 4 bases, J lost 3 bases, and 5 bases stayed unmatched. The germline V gene has CDR1 SGHRS and CDR2 YFSETQ.

CDR3 in amino acids: CASSLTFRDTQYF. The CDR3 bases are TGCGCCAGCAGCTTAACTTTTAGAGATACGCAGTATTTT. J is TRBJ2-3 and V is TRBV5-1, with D uncertain. The V gene lost 2 bases and the J gene lost 5 bases, with 9 bases spanning the gap. CDR3 length: 13 residues. The germline CDR1 and CDR2 sequences are SGHRS and YFSETQ.

The rearrangement uses TRBV7-2 and TRBJ2-1, with unresolved D. In germline, CDR1 is SGHTA, CDR2 FQGNSA. Trimming shortened V by 3 bases and J by 7 bases, and 16 bases separated the two germline ends. The CDR3 consists of 15 residues. The CDR3 DNA sequence: TGTGCCAGCAGCTTTGGCGGAGACCGCTTTAATGAGCAGTTCTTC. This translates into CASSFGGDRFNEQFF.

This sequence joins TRBV18 and TRBJ2-7, with D possibly being TRBD2 (5 bases). CDR3 length: 12 residues. Germline lookup yields CDR1 KGHSH and CDR2 LQKENI. The V end was cut by 2 bases, the J end by 7 bases, with 9 bases between. CDR3 sequence (DNA): TGTGCCAGCTCACCAGAGGGCTTGGAGCAGTACTTC. Translating it yields CASSPEGLEQYF.

The chain carries TRBV24-1 and TRBJ2-3; no firm D call. V was trimmed by 4 bases and J by 3 bases, leaving 7 bases between them. CDR3 length: 13 residues. Germline CDR1 KGHDR, CDR2 SFDVKD. CDR3 amino acids: CATSDPLTDTQYF. DNA for the CDR3: TGTGCCACCAGTGACCCCTTAACAGATACGCAGTATTTT.

The chain carries TRBV7-8 and TRBJ1-6; 9 bases align to TRBD1. The CDR3 extends over 19 amino acids. Unmatched junction bases numbered 11, after V lost 5 bases and J lost 0 bases. Germline CDR1 and CDR2: SGHVS and FQNEAQ. In DNA form, the CDR3 reads TGTGCCAGCAGCATTTGGCCCCCGGGACAGGGCTCCTATAATTCACCCCTCCACTTT. Translated: CASSIWPPGQGSYNSPLHF.

The chain joins TRBV6-5 to TRBJ1-2; D call uncertain. The CDR3 length is 14 residues. Germline lookup yields CDR1 MNHEY and CDR2 SVGAGI. Trimming cost V 5 bases and J 5 bases, with 15 bases left between them. In DNA form, the CDR3 reads TGTGCCAGCAGTCCGGTCGCCCTCCTGTATGGCTACACCTTC. Protein sequence: CASSPVALLYGYTF.

The J gene is TRBJ2-1, the V gene TRBV11-3; 7 nucleotides line up with TRBD2. Germline V gives CDR1 SGHNT, CDR2 YENEEA. This CDR3 spans 15 amino acids. V was pared by 1 base and J by 9 bases, with 9 bases of the junction left unmatched. The CDR3: CASSLGTGGYGEQFF. Here the CDR3 DNA reads TGTGCCAGCAGCTTAGGGACGGGAGGATACGGTGAGCAGTTCTTC. Combining the CDR3 with reference TRBV11-3 and TRBJ2-1 gives the whole variable domain EAGVVQSPRYKIIEKKQPVAFWCNPISGHNTLYWYLQNLGQGPELLIRYENEEAVDDSQLPKDRFSAERLKGVDSTLKIQPAELGDSAVYLCASSLGTGGYGEQFFGPGTRLTVL.

The chain recombines TRBV6-5 with TRBJ1-5; no reliable D call. Germline CDR1 is MNHEY and CDR2 is SVGAGI. The CDR3 extends over 13 amino acids. The ends were cut back, 5 bases at V and 0 bases at J, with 5 bases in the middle. Written as DNA, the CDR3 is TGTGCCAGCAGTCCGGGTAGCAATCAGCCCCAGCATTTT. Protein sequence: CASSPGSNQPQHF.

The rearrangement uses TRBV19 and TRBJ1-6, with a tentative D call TRBD1 (6 bases). Germline loops: CDR1 LNHDA, CDR2 SQIVND (reference sequence). The CDR3 runs 15 residues. V lost 9 bases, J lost 10 bases, and 22 bases lay in between. Here the CDR3 reads CASRTAPNNRSPLHF. The CDR3 DNA is TGTGCCAGCCGGACAGCACCTAACAATCGGTCACCCCTCCACTTT.

The chain joins TRBV7-2 to TRBJ1-1; D is uncertain. CDR1 is SGHTA and CDR2 is FQGNSA in the germline V gene. This CDR3 is 12 amino acids long. V gave up 3 bases and J gave up 5 bases, with 7 bases separating them. The CDR3 is CASSFAGTEAFF. CDR3 DNA: TGTGCCAGCAGCTTTGCGGGAACTGAAGCTTTCTTT.

The rearrangement joins TRBV20-1 to TRBJ2-3; D ambiguous. CDR3 length equals 10 residues. The germline CDR1 and CDR2 sequences are DFQATT and SNEGSKA (reference sequence). V was pared by 3 bases and J by 5 bases, with 3 bases between. CDR3 sequence: CSASLDTQYF. CDR3 DNA: TGCAGTGCTAGCCTAGATACGCAGTATTTT.

The chain carries TRBV24-1 and TRBJ2-3, with 9 positions matching TRBD2. V shed 4 bases, J shed 14 bases, and the junction held 12 bases outside the gene matches. The CDR3 has 14 residues. The germline gives CDR1 KGHDR, CDR2 SFDVKD. The chain's CDR3 is CATSEGTSSLGLYF. The CDR3 coding sequence is TGTGCCACCAGTGAAGGGACTAGCTCATTAGGTCTGTATTTT.

The rearrangement joins TRBV28 to TRBJ1-5; no firm D call. V was pared by 4 bases and J by 3 bases, with 7 bases between. The germline V gene encodes CDR1 MDHEN and CDR2 SYDVKM. CDR3 length equals 13 residues. Here the CDR3 DNA reads TGTGCCAGCAGTTCCAGTTCCAATCAGCCCCAGCATTTT. Translation gives CASSSSSNQPQHF.

The gene calls are TRBV24-1 and TRBJ2-1; 8 bases are a match to TRBD2. Germline V lookup: CDR1 KGHDR, CDR2 SFDVKD. With V trimmed by 6 bases and J by 7 bases, 7 bases remained unmatched. The CDR3 is 14 residues long. The CDR3 region has the DNA TGTGCCACCAGTCTAGGGACTAGTATGAATGAGCAGTTCTTC. Its protein is CATSLGTSMNEQFF.

This clone was picked up one time. The chain employs TRBV4-3 and TRBJ1-1; D might be TRBD1 (5 bases). This CDR3 spans 13 amino acids. The germline gives CDR1 LGHNA, CDR2 YSLEER. V lost 2 bases and J 4 bases, leaving 8 bases between the germline ends. In nucleotides, the CDR3 is TGCGCCAGCAGCCAAAAGGGGTTCACTGAAGCTTTCTTT. As protein: CASSQKGFTEAFF.

The chain carries TRBV30 and TRBJ1-6; 8 bases agree with TRBD1. Trimming took 3 bases from V and 10 from J; bases not matched to a gene: 8. The CDR3 is made up of 14 amino acids. CDR1 is GTSNPN, CDR2 SVGIG, per germline (reference sequence). The CDR3: CAWSDGTGLSPLHF. The DNA of the CDR3 is TGTGCCTGGAGCGACGGGACAGGATTATCACCCCTCCACTTT.

The chain joins TRBV15 to TRBJ2-7, with 7 bases matching TRBD1. V dropped 0 bases and J dropped 6; count of bases not matched to a gene: 8. CDR3 size: 15 residues. The germline V gene has CDR1 LNHNV and CDR2 YYDKDF (reference sequence). As DNA, the CDR3 is TGTGCCACCAGCAGAGAAGGGGGCAGGCGAGGCGAGCAGTACTTC. Amino acids: CATSREGGRRGEQYF.

V and J are TRBV6-1 and TRBJ2-5; no clear D gene. The CDR3 is made up of 13 amino acids. The V and J ends lost 3 bases and 7 bases respectively, with 12 bases between them. The germline V gene has CDR1 MNHNS and CDR2 SASEGT. As DNA, the CDR3 is TGTGCCAGCAGTGAGATCTTTGAGAGGACCCAGTACTTC. It yields the protein CASSEIFERTQYF.

The rearrangement links TRBV7-3 to TRBJ1-4, with D uncertain. Germline assignment: CDR1 SGHTA and CDR2 FQGTGA. V was clipped by 5 bases and J by 3 bases, with 16 bases between them. This CDR3 is built from 16 residues. The CDR3: CASSLYCAASNEKLFF. The CDR3, as DNA: TGTGCCAGCAGCCTATACTGCGCCGCTTCTAATGAAAAACTGTTTTTT.

The chain couples TRBV18 to TRBJ1-4, with a weak D call TRBD1 (6 bases). This CDR3 spans 16 amino acids. V shed 6 bases and J shed 4 bases, with 18 bases lying between them. Per the germline V gene, CDR1 is KGHSH and CDR2 is LQKENI. The CDR3 here is CASSPSVGAGNEKLFF. The CDR3 DNA sequence: TGTGCCAGCTCTCCCTCGGTGGGGGCCGGTAATGAAAAACTGTTTTTT. Drawing the rest from reference TRBV18 and TRBJ1-4, the complete variable domain is NAGVMQNPRHLVRRRGQEARLRCSPMKGHSHVYWYRQLPEEGLKFMVYLQKENIIDESGMPKERFSAEFPKEGPSILRIQQVVRGDSAAYFCASSPSVGAGNEKLFFGSGTQLSVL.

This rearrangement joins TRBV6-5 to TRBJ1-2; D gene unclear. The CDR3 loop spans 14 amino acids. Trimming removed 0 bases from V and 4 bases from J, with 9 bases in between. Germline V gene data show CDR1 as MNHEY and CDR2 as SVGAGI. CDR3 protein: CASSYSFSVYGYTF. The CDR3 DNA sequence: TGTGCCAGCAGTTACTCGTTTTCGGTCTATGGCTACACCTTC.

This clone appeared a few times. The V gene is TRBV29-1, the J gene TRBJ1-3; no firm D call. The CDR3 loop spans 15 amino acids. Germline lookup yields CDR1 SQVTM and CDR2 ANQGSEA. Deletions cut 7 bases from V and 0 bases from J, with 16 bases between. As DNA, the CDR3 is TGCAGCGCTTTGGGCCGTACCAACTCTGGAAACACCATATATTTT. Translating it yields CSALGRTNSGNTIYF.

The genes are TRBV6-5 and TRBJ2-2, with no clear D. Germline loops: CDR1 MNHEY, CDR2 SVGAGI. Trimming removed 5 bases from V and 0 bases from J, with 10 bases in between. The CDR3 spans 15 residues. The CDR3 bases are TGTGCCAGCAGTCCTAAATTCGCGAACACCGGGGAGCTGTTTTTT. Protein: CASSPKFANTGELFF.

The gene calls are TRBV3-1 (or the pseudogene TRBV3-2) and TRBJ1-2; a possible D gene is TRBD1 (5 bases). The V gene lost 4 bases and the J gene lost 8 bases, with 20 bases spanning the gap. The CDR3 loop spans 15 amino acids. Germline V gene data show CDR1 as LGHDT and CDR2 as YNNKEL (reference sequence). For the CDR3, the DNA is TGTGCCAGCAGCCGGTCCGGCGGGGGAGCGACCGGCTACACCTTC. It is translated as CASSRSGGGATGYTF.